This T cell receptor (beta chain) originates from a study of T cells in tumors after PD-1 blockade. Study-wide context: A subset received ongoing vismodegib 150 mg daily alongside anti-PD-1 therapy. Blood samples averaged roughly 110,000 templates (range roughly 24,679-270,000) and some 35,000 unique clonotypes. Study-wide results and caveats: Some novel exhausted tumor clones appeared in pre-treatment blood, suggesting peripheral recruitment.

Profiling relied on immunoSEQ multiplex PCR, and the TCRdb table lists in-frame clones only, not all of them. The data hold more than 45,000 clones, with roughly 84% observed a single time. Template: tumor biopsy or peripheral blood genomic DNA, roughly 550-6,500 ng per sample. A remark on this clone: Its antigen is unknown.

The sequence came from a human donor with advanced basal cell or squamous cell carcinoma (not recorded which). The source was PBMCs, collected before anti-PD-1 therapy.

The CDR3 is CASSERGLWGLDTIYF. CDR3 in DNA: TGTGCCAGCAGTGAACGGGGGTTGTGGGGTCTGGACACCATATATTTT. The chain combines TRBV6-1 with TRBJ1-3; possibly TRBD1 for D (5 bases). This CDR3 has 16 amino acids. The germline V gene encodes CDR1 MNHNS and CDR2 SASEGT. Trimming left V 2 bases short and J 8 bases short, with 19 bases between.